These 28 T cell receptor beta chains share one sample of origin, sequenced in a study of T cell responses to AZD1222 COVID-19 vaccine. The protocol was immunoSEQ multiplex PCR, while the TCRdb copy is restricted to in-frame clones and leaves out a portion. The sample holds some 140,000 clones, around 90% seen once. This specimen consisted of peripheral blood, obtained 28 days after the second AZD1222 dose. The origin of the receptors is an adult who received the AZD1222 COVID-19 vaccine.

The chain recombines TRBV4-2 with TRBJ2-7, with unresolved D. Deletions cut 0 bases from V and 1 base from J, with 7 bases between. The CDR3 is 14 residues long. CDR1 is LGHNA, CDR2 YNFKEQ, per germline. The CDR3 here is CASSQDPGSYEQYF. CDR3 DNA sequence: TGTGCCAGCAGCCAAGATCCTGGATCCTACGAGCAGTACTTC.

The chain carries TRBV25-1 and TRBJ1-2, with TRBD1 matching over 10 bases. V was clipped by 4 bases and J by 5 bases; unmatched bases: 4. Germline CDR1 MGHDK, CDR2 SYGVNS. CDR3 length: 14 residues. CDR3 amino acids: CASSGQGAGYGYTF. The CDR3 DNA follows: TGTGCCAGCAGTGGACAGGGGGCGGGGTATGGCTACACCTTC.

V gene TRBV20-1 combines with J gene TRBJ2-7, with no clear D. The CDR3 consists of 10 residues. The V end was cut by 5 bases, the J end by 5 bases, with 7 bases between. Germline-derived CDR1 and CDR2 are DFQATT and SNEGSKA (reference sequence). For the CDR3, the DNA is TGCAGTGCTCTCTGGGACGAGCAGTACTTC. As protein: CSALWDEQYF.

The genes are TRBV28 and TRBJ2-7, with D perhaps TRBD2 (7 bases). This CDR3 spans 15 amino acids. CDR1 and CDR2 from the germline V gene are MDHEN and SYDVKM. Trimming stripped 5 bases from V and 0 bases from J, with 14 bases between. CDR3 residues: CASSTNREGSYEQYF. The CDR3 nucleotides read TGTGCCAGCAGTACAAACAGGGAGGGCTCCTACGAGCAGTACTTC. Supplemented by reference TRBV28 and TRBJ2-7, the full variable domain reads DVKVTQSSRYLVKRTGEKVFLECVQDMDHENMFWYRQDPGLGLRLIYFSYDVKMKEKGDIPEGYSVSREKKERFSLILESASTNQTSMYLCASSTNREGSYEQYFGPGTRLTVT.

The chain combines TRBV5-6 with TRBJ2-5, with 10 bases lining up with TRBD2. V gave up 2 bases and J gave up 5 bases; unmatched junction bases: 0. CDR1 and CDR2 (germline): SGHDT, YYEEEE. This CDR3 comprises 13 residues. The CDR3 loop reads CASSLLAGETQYF. Written as DNA, the CDR3 is TGTGCCAGCAGCTTACTAGCGGGGGAGACCCAGTACTTC.

The rearrangement uses TRBV18 and TRBJ1-4, with D hard to call. Germline V gene data show CDR1 as KGHSH and CDR2 as LQKENI. With 0 bases removed from V and 5 bases from J, the gap between germline ends came to 10 bases. The CDR3 length is 15 residues. CDR3 nucleotide sequence: TGTGCCAGCTCACCACCAGCGGGCTTCAATGAAAAACTGTTTTTT. Translated: CASSPPAGFNEKLFF.

This chain connects TRBV27 to TRBJ1-3; unclear D gene. CDR1 MNHEY and CDR2 SMNVEV come from the germline V gene (reference sequence). The CDR3 loop spans 14 amino acids. V lost 4 bases, J lost 1 base, and 8 bases lay in between. In nucleotides, the CDR3 is TGTGCCAGCAGTTCGGGAAGGTCTGGAAACACCATATATTTT. Protein: CASSSGRSGNTIYF.

This rearrangement joins TRBV7-9 to TRBJ2-2; D gene ambiguous. The CDR3 spans 14 residues. In germline, CDR1 is SEHNR, CDR2 FQNEAQ (reference sequence). Trimming pared 2 bases from V and 0 bases from J, leaving 4 bases between. The CDR3, as DNA: TGTGCCAGCAGCTTATTCTCGAACACCGGGGAGCTGTTTTTT. This codes for CASSLFSNTGELFF.

This clone has just one count. The chain links TRBV7-9 to TRBJ2-1; the match to TRBD2 covers 8 bases. The CDR3 length is 15 residues. Germline CDR1 is SEHNR and CDR2 is FQNEAQ (reference sequence). The junction had 9 bases not matched to a gene; V was cut back by 7 bases and J by 4 bases. The CDR3 here is CASTLPGLAYNEQFF. As DNA, the CDR3 is TGTGCCAGCACTCTGCCCGGACTAGCTTACAATGAGCAGTTCTTC.

The sample holds one count of this clone. The chain carries TRBV2 and TRBJ1-5, with D tentatively TRBD1 (6 bases). With 6 bases removed from V and 5 bases from J, the gap between germline ends came to 14 bases. CDR3 length: 14 residues. Germline values: CDR1 SNHLY, CDR2 FYNNEI. The DNA of the CDR3 is TGTGCCAGCAGCGAACAGGGAACCGATCAGCCCCAGCATTTT. This gives the protein CASSEQGTDQPQHF.

The CDR3 region has the DNA TGTGCCAGCAGTTACGGGGGGAGCACAGATACGCAGTATTTT. This codes for CASSYGGSTDTQYF. The V call is TRBV6-2 or TRBV6-3, the J call TRBJ2-3, with D tentatively TRBD2 (6 bases). This CDR3 contains 14 residues. Trimming stripped 2 bases from V and 0 bases from J, with 6 bases between. Germline CDR1 reads MNHEY; CDR2 reads SVGEGT.

About this clone itself: Within the sample, other DNA sequences also encode this same CDR3. CDR3: CASSLVTGPSSGANVLTF. CDR3 sequence (DNA): TGCGCCAGCAGCTTGGTGACGGGCCCAAGCTCTGGGGCCAACGTCCTGACTTTC. This rearrangement joins TRBV5-1 to TRBJ2-6; no definite D call. Trimming took off 0 bases at V and 0 bases at J, with 13 bases between the two ends. This CDR3 has 18 residues. In germline, CDR1 is SGHRS, CDR2 YFSETQ. The complete variable domain, with remaining parts taken from reference TRBV5-1 and TRBJ2-6, reads KAGVTQTPRYLIKTRGQQVTLSCSPISGHRSVSWYQQTPGQGLQFLFEYFSETQRNKGNFPGRFSGRQFSNSRSEMNVSTLELGDSALYLCASSLVTGPSSGANVLTFGAGSRLTVL.

This chain connects TRBV11-3 to TRBJ2-5; TRBD2 agrees at 8 bases. The germline CDR1 and CDR2 sequences are SGHNT and YENEEA. The CDR3 sequence is 18 residues long. V was pared by 5 bases and J by 2 bases, with 16 bases of the junction left unmatched. CDR3 region: CASSPSLAGGNLQETQYF. DNA for the CDR3: TGTGCCAGCAGCCCCTCCTTGGCGGGGGGCAACCTACAAGAGACCCAGTACTTC.

The chain links TRBV3-1 (or the pseudogene TRBV3-2) to TRBJ2-3; 8 bases fit TRBD1. The CDR3 has 16 residues. V was clipped by 7 bases and J by 0 bases; unmatched bases: 9. Germline V lookup: CDR1 LGHDT, CDR2 YNNKEL (reference sequence). CDR3 residues: CASTPPDRESTDTQYF. CDR3 DNA sequence: TGTGCCAGCACCCCCCCGGACAGGGAAAGCACAGATACGCAGTATTTT.

Notes on this clone: The junction departs from germline at one end; a sequencing error may be responsible. The chain combines TRBV5-1 with TRBJ2-7, with 10 bases that match TRBD1. The CDR3 has 15 residues. From germline, CDR1 is SGHRS and CDR2 YFSETQ. The CDR3 reads CACRQGAPTSYEQYF. CDR3 in DNA: TGCGCCTGCAGACAGGGGGCCCCTACCTCCTACGAGCAGTACTTC. The full variable domain, with the rest looked up from reference TRBV5-1 and TRBJ2-7, is KAGVTQTPRYLIKTRGQQVTLSCSPISGHRSVSWYQQTPGQGLQFLFEYFSETQRNKGNFPGRFSGRQFSNSRSEMNVSTLELGDSALYLCACRQGAPTSYEQYFGPGTRLTVT.

In its sample, this clone was seen once. The chain joins TRBV12-3 or TRBV12-4 to TRBJ2-1; D remains ambiguous. V lost 2 bases and J 10 bases, leaving 6 bases between the germline ends. CDR3 length: 11 residues. This CDR3 reads CASSLREEQFF. The CDR3 coding sequence is TGTGCCAGCAGTTTAAGGGAAGAGCAGTTCTTC.

The rearrangement uses TRBV10-3 and TRBJ1-3; D call uncertain. CDR3 length: 14 amino acids. From germline, CDR1 is ENHRY and CDR2 SYGVKD. V lost 5 bases, J lost 0 bases, and 8 bases lay in between. CDR3 amino acids: CAISQTDSGNTIYF. The CDR3 nucleotides are TGTGCCATCAGTCAAACAGACTCTGGAAACACCATATATTTT.

This chain links TRBV2 with TRBJ2-3, with 7 bases that match TRBD2. CDR1 is SNHLY, CDR2 FYNNEI, per germline. V lost 1 base, J lost 4 bases, and 8 bases stayed unmatched. The CDR3 is made up of 16 amino acids. The CDR3 sequence is CASSEGLAADADTQYF. In DNA form, the CDR3 reads TGTGCCAGCAGTGAAGGGCTAGCGGCCGACGCAGATACGCAGTATTTT.

The chain uses TRBV11-1 and TRBJ1-1; unclear D gene. V was shortened by 2 bases and J by 1 base, with 8 bases between the two germline ends. Germline V gives CDR1 SGHAT, CDR2 FQDESV (reference sequence). The CDR3 totals 14 residues. DNA for the CDR3: TGTGCCAGCAGCTTAAGCAGATCGAACACTGAAGCTTTCTTT. Translated, it gives CASSLSRSNTEAFF.

This rearrangement joins TRBV6-1 to TRBJ1-5; possibly TRBD1 for D (5 bases). The CDR3 is 13 amino acids. V lost 2 bases and J lost 7, with 9 bases in between. Germline lookup yields CDR1 MNHNS and CDR2 SASEGT. CDR3 amino acids: CASSEFWGQPQHF. CDR3 nucleotides: TGTGCCAGCAGTGAATTCTGGGGGCAGCCCCAGCATTTT.

V and J are TRBV28 and TRBJ1-3, with D maybe TRBD1 (5 bases). Germline lookup yields CDR1 MDHEN and CDR2 SYDVKM. This CDR3 spans 15 amino acids. The V gene lost 6 bases and the J gene lost 0 bases, with 12 bases spanning the gap. CDR3 region: CASSPGGSSGNTIYF. The CDR3 DNA is TGTGCCAGCAGCCCGGGGGGAAGCTCTGGAAACACCATATATTTT.

V and J are TRBV7-2 and TRBJ1-5, with a possible D match to TRBD1 (6 bases). CDR1 is SGHTA, CDR2 FQGNSA, per germline. V lost 5 bases and J 0 bases, leaving 17 bases between the germline ends. This CDR3 is 17 amino acids long. The CDR3 DNA sequence: TGTGCCAGCAGCATACCCGGGACACCTTATAGCAATCAGCCCCAGCATTTT. Its protein is CASSIPGTPYSNQPQHF.

In nucleotides, the CDR3 is TGTGCCAGCTTCCCTAGCGGGATGCACGAGCAGTACTTC. Its translation is CASFPSGMHEQYF. The chain joins TRBV28 to TRBJ2-7, with 9 bases matching TRBD2. This CDR3 has 13 residues. Germline loops: CDR1 MDHEN, CDR2 SYDVKM. With V trimmed by 8 bases and J by 5 bases, 7 bases remained unmatched.

The chain has TRBV6-5 and TRBJ2-7, with 9 bases matching TRBD1. The V and J ends lost 6 bases and 5 bases, in that order; junction bases with no gene match: 5. Germline CDR1 is MNHEY and CDR2 is SVGAGI. The CDR3 has 13 residues. CDR3 residues: CASRGTGYDEQYF. The CDR3 region has the DNA TGTGCCAGCAGAGGGACAGGGTACGACGAGCAGTACTTC.

The chain joins TRBV19 to TRBJ2-3, with D perhaps TRBD1 or TRBD2 (5 bases each). The germline V gene has CDR1 LNHDA and CDR2 SQIVND (reference sequence). Trimming removed 6 bases from V and 4 bases from J, with 14 bases in between. The CDR3 sequence is 14 residues long. CDR3 bases: TGTGCCAGTAGGAAAGGGACGGACTCAGATACGCAGTATTTT. This encodes CASRKGTDSDTQYF.

This sequence joins TRBV7-8 and TRBJ1-1; D unclear. The germline V and J ends were trimmed by 2 bases and 8 bases, with 12 bases remaining between them. CDR1 and CDR2 (germline): SGHVS, FQNEAQ. This CDR3 region has 13 residues. The CDR3 DNA follows: TGTGCCAGCAGCTTAACGAGAACCCCGGAAGCTTTCTTT. It specifies CASSLTRTPEAFF. The whole variable domain, filled in from reference TRBV7-8 and TRBJ1-1, reads GAGVSQSPRYKVAKRGQDVALRCDPISGHVSLFWYQQALGQGPEFLTYFQNEAQLDKSGLPSDRFFAERPEGSVSTLKIQRTQQEDSAVYLCASSLTRTPEAFFGQGTRLTVV.

The CDR3 is CASSPPPSGGDEQFF. In DNA, the CDR3 is TGTGCCAGCTCACCTCCACCCAGCGGAGGGGATGAGCAGTTCTTC. This chain joins TRBV18 and TRBJ2-1, with D possibly TRBD2 on 6 matching bases. Germline V gene lookup returns CDR1 KGHSH and CDR2 LQKENI. The germline V and J ends were trimmed by 3 bases and 8 bases, with 17 bases remaining between them. This CDR3 is 15 amino acids long.

This clone was seen a single time. The gene calls are TRBV4-2 and TRBJ2-3, with 7 nucleotides matching TRBD2. CDR1 and CDR2 (germline): LGHNA, YNFKEQ. V was clipped by 1 base and J by 15 bases; unmatched bases: 7. The CDR3 totals 12 residues. The CDR3 nucleotides read TGTGCCAGCAGCCAAGGGGCGGGAGTTTATTATTTT. Its protein is CASSQGAGVYYF.